This is a list of T cell receptor beta chains from one sample in a study of cytomegalovirus exposure and HLA in healthy donors. Assay used: immunoSEQ multiplex PCR; TCRdb lists only in-frame clones, some missing. The sample lists 130,000 or so clones, approximately 82% occurring once. Sequences were obtained from PBMCs. Source of these receptors: a woman between 40 and 50 years old in good health and CMV-seronegative. Each CDR3 is given with its conserved first and last residue. Each record gives: V gene, clone size, D gene, J gene, CDR3 DNA, CDR3 protein. A D gene is named only where the DNA matches it firmly. Only part of the rows carry a size: once, few, many, or a class if the clone is expanded.

>TRBV9|-|-|TRBJ2-4
TGTGCCAGCAGCTTAGGGGGGCTAGCGGAAAACATTCAGTACTTC
CASSLGGLAENIQYF
>TRBV28|few|TRBD2|TRBJ2-7
TGTGCCAGCGGGAGCGGGAGACGGTACGAGCAGTACTTC
CASGSGRRYEQYF
>TRBV7-3|-|TRBD2|TRBJ2-1
TGTGCCAGCAGCCGGGGGGGGACCCACAATGAGCAGTTCTTC
CASSRGGTHNEQFF
>TRBV6-5|-|-|TRBJ2-3
TGTGCCAGCAGAACGACTAGAGACACAGATACGCAGTATTTT
CASRTTRDTDTQYF
>TRBV27|-|-|TRBJ1-4
TGTGCCAGCAGTTTTCAGGACCGGGGGAAACTGTTTTTT
CASSFQDRGKLFF
>TRBV19|-|-|TRBJ1-1
TGTGCCAGTAGTAGGACAGTGAACACTGAAGCTTTCTTT
CASSRTVNTEAFF
>TRBV18|-|TRBD1|TRBJ1-5
TGTGCCAGCTCCCCACGAGGGGACAGGGCCGGACAGCCCCAGCATTTT
CASSPRGDRAGQPQHF
>TRBV28|-|TRBD2|TRBJ2-4
TGTGCCAGCAGTTCCAGACCAGCGGGAGGACGTAAAAACATTCAGTACTTC
CASSSRPAGGRKNIQYF
>TRBV19|-|TRBD1|TRBJ1-3
TGTGCCAGTAGAGGTAAACAGGGGGTCGACGGAAACACCATATATTTT
CASRGKQGVDGNTIYF
>TRBV18|-|TRBD1|TRBJ1-1
TGTGCCAGCTCACTTGGGACAGGGCTTTCGAACACTGAAGCTTTCTTT
CASSLGTGLSNTEAFF
>TRBV30|-|-|TRBJ1-2
TGTGCCTGGAGTGTACAGGGCTATGGCTACACCTTC
CAWSVQGYGYTF
>TRBV18|-|-|TRBJ1-1
TGTGCCAGCTCACCAGGGGGAGGTAAGCGGGACACTGAAGCTTTCTTT
CASSPGGGKRDTEAFF
>TRBV9|-|-|TRBJ2-5
TGTGCCAGCAGCGGATTACTAGCCCCCGAAGAGACCCAGTACTTC
CASSGLLAPEETQYF
>TRBV7-8|-|TRBD2|TRBJ2-2
TGTGCCAGCAGCTACTATAGCGGGAGGTACACCGGGGAGCTGTTTTTT
CASSYYSGRYTGELFF
>TRBV5-1|-|TRBD2|TRBJ2-7
TGCGCCAGCAGGGGACTAGCGGGACGTTTGAACGAGCAGTACTTC
CASRGLAGRLNEQYF
>TRBV9|-|TRBD2|TRBJ2-3
TGTGCCAGCAGCGACAGACTAGCGGGATTGTCAGATACGCAGTATTTT
CASSDRLAGLSDTQYF
>TRBV5-4|-|TRBD2|TRBJ2-1
TGTGCCAGCAGCTTAGGCGGGACTAGCAGCTACAATGAGCAGTTCTTC
CASSLGGTSSYNEQFF
>TRBV28|once|-|TRBJ1-1
TGTGCCAGCAGTTTATGGGCAGGGGCGAAAAGCACTGAAGCTTTCTTT
CASSLWAGAKSTEAFF
>TRBV7-9|once|TRBD1|TRBJ2-7
TGTGCCAGCAGCGGGCTTTCCGGGACAGCCTACTACGAGCAGTACTTC
CASSGLSGTAYYEQYF
>TRBV18|once|TRBD2|TRBJ2-3
TGTGCCAGCTCAATCGGACTAGAGTCAGATACGCAGTATTTT
CASSIGLESDTQYF
>TRBV6-4|-|-|TRBJ2-5
TGTGCCAGCAGTGACCCCGGGACATCCCAAGAGACCCAGTACTTC
CASSDPGTSQETQYF
>TRBV9|-|-|TRBJ1-1
TGTGCCAGCAGCCCCCGGGACATGTTCACTGAAGCTTTCTTT
CASSPRDMFTEAFF
>TRBV5-1|-|-|TRBJ2-1
TGCGCCAGCGAGACGGGGGACTCCGGAGGGTCTGAGCAGTTCTTC
CASETGDSGGSEQFF
>TRBV27|once|-|TRBJ2-2
TGTGCCAGCAGTTCCTACCTAAACACCGGGGAGCTGTTTTTT
CASSSYLNTGELFF
>TRBV7-9|-|TRBD1|TRBJ2-7
TGTGCCAGCAGCCCAGGGACAGGAGGAACCGAGCAGTACTTC
CASSPGTGGTEQYF
>TRBV15|-|TRBD2|TRBJ2-1
TGTGCCACCAGCAGAGAAGGGGTAGCGGGAGGCTATGAGCAGTTCTTC
CATSREGVAGGYEQFF
>TRBV5-1|few|TRBD2|TRBJ2-3
TGCGCCAGCAGCCTCCGGACTAGTAGGGATACGCAGTATTTT
CASSLRTSRDTQYF
>TRBV4-3|-|-|TRBJ2-5
TGCGCCAGCAGCCGGGATAGCGGAGGCCAAGAGACCCAGTACTTC
CASSRDSGGQETQYF
>TRBV6-6|-|TRBD1|TRBJ2-1
TGTGCCAGCCGCGACAGGGATGACGGCAATGAGCAGTTCTTC
CASRDRDDGNEQFF
>TRBV5-1|-|-|TRBJ2-5
TGCGCCAGCAGCTTGCAGGGGCTGGAGGAGACCCAGTACTTC
CASSLQGLEETQYF
>TRBV10-3|-|TRBD1|TRBJ2-5
TGTGCCACCGGACAGGGGTCTATGGAGACCCAGTACTTC
CATGQGSMETQYF
>TRBV30|-|-|TRBJ1-1
TGTGCCTGGAGGCACCCCCCGAGAGCAGCTTTCTTT
CAWRHPPRAAFF
>TRBV14|-|TRBD2|TRBJ2-3
TGTGCCAGCAGCCAAGAAGGAGCGGGAGGCGCCTGGGATACGCAGTATTTT
CASSQEGAGGAWDTQYF
>TRBV13|once|-|TRBJ1-2
TGTGCCAGCAGCCCCGCCCAGGGGTTCTATGGCTACACCTTC
CASSPAQGFYGYTF
>TRBV7-8|-|TRBD2|TRBJ2-7
TGTGCCAGCATCAGAGGGAGGGAGAGAACCTACGAGCAGTACTTC
CASIRGRERTYEQYF
>TRBV28|-|-|TRBJ2-7
TGTGCCAGCACCCTTGGGCAGGGCTACGAGCAGTACTTC
CASTLGQGYEQYF
>TRBV2|once|-|TRBJ1-1
TGTGCCGGAACTGGAGGGGTGAACACTGAAGCTTTCTTT
CAGTGGVNTEAFF
>TRBV7-9|few|TRBD2|TRBJ2-7
TGTGCCAGCAGCTTAATGGTGCTAGCGGGAGGGCTCTCCTACGAGCAGTACTTC
CASSLMVLAGGLSYEQYF
>TRBV5-4|-|-|TRBJ2-1
TGTGCCAGCAGCTTGGTTGCCGGGTTCAATGAGCAGTTCTTC
CASSLVAGFNEQFF
>TRBV28|few|-|TRBJ2-3
TGTGCCAGCAGCCCCGTGGGCGGGGGCACAGATACGCAGTATTTT
CASSPVGGGTDTQYF
>TRBV5-1|-|-|TRBJ1-1
TGCGCCAGCAGCTTTCTTTCGGTGAACACTGAAGCTTTCTTT
CASSFLSVNTEAFF
>TRBV11-2|-|TRBD1|TRBJ2-7
TGTGCCAGCAGCTATCCGGGACAGGCTTCCTACGAGCAGTACTTC
CASSYPGQASYEQYF
>TRBV4-2|-|-|TRBJ2-3
TGTGCCAGCAGCCAACGTAGCACAGATACGCAGTATTTT
CASSQRSTDTQYF
>TRBV18|-|-|TRBJ2-2
TGTGCCAGCTCACCAGCCCCCCCCGGCACCGGGGAGCTGTTTTTT
CASSPAPPGTGELFF
>TRBV29-1|-|-|TRBJ2-5
TGCAGCGTTAACGCTCACAGGAGCGGGCGTGAGACCCAGTACTTC
CSVNAHRSGRETQYF
>TRBV7-3|once|-|TRBJ1-1
TGTGCCAGCAGCTTAACGTGGAGACAGACGAACACTGAAGCTTTCTTT
CASSLTWRQTNTEAFF
>TRBV30|-|TRBD1|TRBJ1-1
TGTGCCTGGAACAGGGGCACTGAAGCTTTCTTT
CAWNRGTEAFF
>TRBV9|-|-|TRBJ2-3
TGTGCCAGCAGCGCCTACGGCGGGCCCGGCACAGATACGCAGTATTTT
CASSAYGGPGTDTQYF
>TRBV2|-|TRBD2|TRBJ2-7
TGTGCCAGCGTAGCGGGAGGTTACGAGCAGTACTTC
CASVAGGYEQYF
>TRBV5-5|-|TRBD2|TRBJ2-7
TGTGCCAGCAGCTCGATAGCGGGAGTTAACGAGCAGTACTTC
CASSSIAGVNEQYF
>TRBV7-2|-|-|TRBJ1-2
TGTGCCAGCAGCTTAGCCCCAGGGGCATCCCGAGGGCGCTACACCTTC
CASSLAPGASRGRYTF
>TRBV13|-|TRBD2|TRBJ2-7
TGTGCCAGCAGCTCACTAGCGACCACCTACGAGCAGTACTTC
CASSSLATTYEQYF
>TRBV7-8|-|-|TRBJ2-7
TGTGCCAGCAGCTTAACGGGAACCTCCACCTACGAGCAGTACTTC
CASSLTGTSTYEQYF
>TRBV5-3|-|TRBD1|TRBJ1-1
TGTGCCAGAAGCCTGATACCGACAGGGTGCACCACTGAAGCTTTCTTT
CARSLIPTGCTTEAFF
>TRBV7-9|-|TRBD1|TRBJ1-2
TGTGCCAGCAGCTCTCTGCAGGGGGGTAACTATGGCTACACCTTC
CASSSLQGGNYGYTF
>TRBV4-1|-|TRBD2|TRBJ2-1
TGCGCCAGCAGCCAAGACCCGACTAGCGGGGCTTCGGGTGAGCAGTTCTTC
CASSQDPTSGASGEQFF
>TRBV6-6|-|-|TRBJ2-3
TGTGCCAGCTCACGGTGGGATACGCAGTATTTT
CASSRWDTQYF
>TRBV6-1|once|-|TRBJ1-5
TGTGCCAGCAGTGAATACGGGAAGAATCAGCCCCAGCATTTT
CASSEYGKNQPQHF
>TRBV18|-|TRBD2|TRBJ2-7
TGTGCCAGCTCACCGGGACTAGTAAAGCTTTACGAGCAGTACTTC
CASSPGLVKLYEQYF